This T cell receptor beta chain is drawn from a study of cytomegalovirus exposure and HLA in healthy donors. For the study at large: Earlier, 150 million to 200 million T cells were analyzed, and fewer than 120 million unique TCR beta sequences were found among them. A data release that came early held roughly 85 million unique TCRs from HLA-typed donors.

As concerns this clone: As yet, its antigen is unknown.

In the PCR, 60 Vbeta and 13 Jbeta primers were used. In the authors' methods: Later work found 65 million to 100 million unique TCR beta chains, with about 10 million shared. The protocol was immunoSEQ multiplex PCR, while the TCRdb copy is restricted to in-frame clones and leaves out a portion. That table is the source of V, J and clone size, and D and trimming were worked out from the DNA. The sample holds 90,000 to 150,000 clones, around three quarters seen once. Overall study findings and caveats: The authors later found TCR association rates varying by HLA locus, with DRB1 most and HLA-C fewest.

CDR3 length: 14 residues. The V end was cut by 2 bases, the J end by 8 bases, with 12 bases between. Germline CDR1 reads MNHNS; CDR2 reads SASEGT. This receptor was obtained from a man between 40 and 49 years old in good health and CMV-seropositive. Sequenced sample: PBMCs. The V and J genes are TRBV6-1 and TRBJ1-4, with D possibly matching TRBD1 (6 bases). CDR3 loop: CASSEMGAREKLFF. The DNA for the CDR3 is TGTGCCAGCAGTGAAATGGGGGCGAGGGAAAAACTGTTTTTT.